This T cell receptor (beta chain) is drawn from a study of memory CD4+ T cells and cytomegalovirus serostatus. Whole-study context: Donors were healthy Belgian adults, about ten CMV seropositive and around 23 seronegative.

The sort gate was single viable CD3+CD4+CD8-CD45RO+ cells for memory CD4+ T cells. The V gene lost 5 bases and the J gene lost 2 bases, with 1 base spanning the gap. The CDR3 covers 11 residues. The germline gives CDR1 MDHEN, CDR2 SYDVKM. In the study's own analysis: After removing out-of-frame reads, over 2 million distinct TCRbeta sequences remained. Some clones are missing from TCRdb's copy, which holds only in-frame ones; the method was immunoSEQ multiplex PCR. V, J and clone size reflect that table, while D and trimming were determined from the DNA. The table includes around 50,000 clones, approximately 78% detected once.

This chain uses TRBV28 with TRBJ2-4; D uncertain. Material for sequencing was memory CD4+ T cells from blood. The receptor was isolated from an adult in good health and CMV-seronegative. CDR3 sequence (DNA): TGTGCCAGCAGTCCCAAAAACATTCAGTACTTC. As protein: CASSPKNIQYF.